This entry features one T cell receptor beta chain sequence. A much larger clonotype is one base distant, so this may be a read error. This sample was taken from a study of OX40 agonist ivuxolimab in advanced cancers. Study-level information: Age averaged about 62 years (range about 20 to 80), and approximately 80% were male.

This CDR3 has 13 residues. CDR1 is SNHLY, CDR2 FYNNEI, per germline. The J segment lost 5 bases and the V segment lost 6 bases, leaving 4 bases of the junction unmatched. Here immunoSEQ multiplex PCR was the method, and the copy in TCRdb shows in-frame clones only, minus some. The sample lists 45,000 to 65,000 clones, about four fifths occurring once. The sequenced sample was CD4+ or CD8+ T cells sorted from blood, obtained in a trial of the OX40 agonist ivuxolimab. The chain has TRBV2 and TRBJ1-2, with TRBD1 matching 9 bases. The source is an adult with an advanced solid tumor such as melanoma, head and neck, liver or kidney cancer. The CDR3 DNA reads TGTGCCAGCAGCCCGACAGGGGGGTATGGCTACACCTTC. Its translation: CASSPTGGYGYTF.